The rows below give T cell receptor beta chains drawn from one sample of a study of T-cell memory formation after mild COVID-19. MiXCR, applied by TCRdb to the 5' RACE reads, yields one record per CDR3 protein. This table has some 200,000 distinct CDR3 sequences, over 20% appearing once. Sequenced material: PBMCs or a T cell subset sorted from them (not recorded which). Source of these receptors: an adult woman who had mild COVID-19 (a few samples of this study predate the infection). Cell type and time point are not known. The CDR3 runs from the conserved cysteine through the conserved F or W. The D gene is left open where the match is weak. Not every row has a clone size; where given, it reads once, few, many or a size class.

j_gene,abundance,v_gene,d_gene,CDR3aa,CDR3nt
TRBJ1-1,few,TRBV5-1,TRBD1,CASSGGPGQVFGTEAFF,TGCGCCAGCAGCGGTGGACCGGGACAGGTCTTTGGTACTGAAGCTTTCTTT
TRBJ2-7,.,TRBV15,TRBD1,CATRKGASYEQYF,TGTGCCACCAGAAAGGGGGCATCCTACGAGCAGTACTTC
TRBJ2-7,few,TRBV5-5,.,CASERDSYEQYF,TGTGCCAGCGAGAGGGATTCCTACGAGCAGTACTTC
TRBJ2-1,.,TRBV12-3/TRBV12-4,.,CASSVTANEQFF,TGTGCCAGCAGTGTGACGGCCAATGAGCAGTTCTTC
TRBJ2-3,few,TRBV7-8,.,CASSSFLTSTDTQYF,TGTGCCAGCAGCTCGTTCCTCACTAGCACAGATACGCAGTATTTT
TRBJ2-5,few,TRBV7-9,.,CASSSTPLAQETQYF,TGTGCCAGCAGCTCTACCCCTCTGGCACAAGAGACCCAGTACTTC
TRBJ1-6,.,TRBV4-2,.,CASSERGGSYNSPLHF,TGTGCCAGCAGTGAGCGGGGTGGCTCCTATAATTCACCCCTCCACTTT
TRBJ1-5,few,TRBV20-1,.,CSARRYYQPQHF,TGCAGTGCTAGAAGATATTATCAGCCCCAGCATTTT
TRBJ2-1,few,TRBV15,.,CATSGTNEQFF,TGTGCCACCAGCGGGACCAATGAGCAGTTCTTC
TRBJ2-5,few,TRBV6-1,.,CASSEWLLETQYF,TGTGCCAGCAGTGAATGGCTACTAGAGACCCAGTACTTC
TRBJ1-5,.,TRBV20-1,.,CSASPFKGDNQPQHF,TGCAGTGCTAGCCCTTTTAAAGGAGACAATCAGCCCCAGCATTTT
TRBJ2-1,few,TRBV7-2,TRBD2,CASSLEGTSGSDEQFF,TGTGCCAGCAGCTTAGAGGGGACTAGCGGGAGCGATGAGCAGTTCTTC
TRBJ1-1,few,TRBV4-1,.,CASHGVTTEAFF,TGCGCCAGCCACGGGGTAACCACTGAAGCTTTCTTT